These 5 T cell receptor beta chains originate from one sample sequenced in a study of early T cells in non-severe SARS-CoV-2 infection. TCRdb reprocessed the 5' RACE reads via MiXCR and lists one record per CDR3 protein. The sample includes approximately 58,000 distinct CDR3 sequences, more than 10% seen only once; the top ten take around 2.5%. The sample here was whole blood, taken at baseline. These TCRs come from an adult who was a healthcare worker with PCR-confirmed SARS-CoV-2 infection or an uninfected control (not recorded which).

This clonotype came up many times. V is TRBV20-1 and J is TRBJ1-1; possible D gene TRBD1, 5 bases. The V gene's germline CDR1 is DFQATT and CDR2 SNEGSKA (reference sequence). V lost 0 bases, J lost 3 bases, and 17 bases lay in between. The CDR3 is made up of 16 amino acids. The CDR3 region is CSARDRGEGRHTEAFF. In DNA form, the CDR3 reads TGCAGTGCTAGAGATCGGGGGGAAGGGCGTCACACTGAAGCTTTCTTT.

The chain carries TRBV6-5 and TRBJ1-6; 9 nucleotides match TRBD1. The germline CDR1 and CDR2 sequences are MNHEY and SVGAGI. Trimming at V came to 6 bases and at J to 9 bases, leaving 12 bases not matched to a gene. The CDR3 consists of 16 residues. The CDR3 nucleotides read TGTGCCAGCAGGGACGAGGACAGGGGTTTCAGTTCACCCCTCCACTTT. This translates into CASRDEDRGFSSPLHF.

This clonotype came up a few times. CDR3 region: CASSLLGTGETQYF. As DNA, the CDR3 is TGTGCCAGCAGCCTGCTAGGGACGGGAGAGACCCAGTACTTC. The chain links TRBV7-2 to TRBJ2-5, with D perhaps given as TRBD1 or TRBD2 (5 bases each). V was clipped by 5 bases and J by 4 bases, with 14 bases between them. The V gene's germline CDR1 is SGHTA and CDR2 FQGNSA. The CDR3 has 14 residues.

The CDR3: CASSVDGTPYQPQHF. The CDR3 DNA reads as TGTGCCAGCAGCGTAGACGGGACACCTTATCAGCCCCAGCATTTT. The genes are TRBV9 and TRBJ1-5, with D possibly TRBD1 on 6 matching bases. This CDR3 spans 15 amino acids. Between the trimmed V and J ends, which lost 0 bases and 5 bases, there was a span of 12 bases. Germline CDR1 SGDLS, CDR2 YYNGEE.

This clonotype was recorded a few times. The chain joins TRBV4-3 to TRBJ1-1, with a tentative D call TRBD1 (6 bases). Germline V lookup: CDR1 LGHNA, CDR2 YSLEER. The CDR3 is 13 amino acids. Between the trimmed V and J ends, which lost 4 bases and 5 bases, there was a span of 11 bases. CDR3 DNA sequence: TGCGCCAGCAGCCGGGGGGCCGGGACTGAAGCTTTCTTT. This translates into CASSRGAGTEAFF.